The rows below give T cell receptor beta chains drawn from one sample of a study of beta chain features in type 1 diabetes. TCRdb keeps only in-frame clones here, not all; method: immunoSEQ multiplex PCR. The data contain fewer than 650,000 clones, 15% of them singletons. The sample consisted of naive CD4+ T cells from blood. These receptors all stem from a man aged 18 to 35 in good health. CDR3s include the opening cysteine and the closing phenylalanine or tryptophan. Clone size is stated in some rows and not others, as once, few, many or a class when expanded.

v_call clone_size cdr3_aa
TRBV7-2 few CASSFQGAYEQYF
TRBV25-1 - CATSKREATGELFF
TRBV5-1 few CASSLGTSSYNEQFF
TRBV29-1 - CSVQGRRTEAFF
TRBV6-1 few CASSEEGRVYPGANVLTF
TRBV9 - CASSYGLASQETQYF
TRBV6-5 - CASSASRGGTYEQYF
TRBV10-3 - CATIRDKNTEAFF
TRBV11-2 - CASSPGVTEQFF
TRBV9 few CASSAEPSGANVLTF
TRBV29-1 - CSVDGQGIRNTEAFF
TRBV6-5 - CASSYSGVSGNQPQHF
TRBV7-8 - CASSPRDGRVETQYF
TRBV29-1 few CSGTQVSTEAFF
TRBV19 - CASRGLAGVYEQYF
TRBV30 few CAWRPVVSPETQYF
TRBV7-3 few CASSTRTGSEQYF
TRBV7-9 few CASSSTRLAGERDTQYF
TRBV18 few CASSGYMNTEAFF
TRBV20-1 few CSAIRQSPQYF
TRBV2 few CASGGQGPYGYTF
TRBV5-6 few CASSPLGGQETQYF